This TCR beta chain was recorded in a study of blood T cell repertoires in COVID-19. Study-level information: Acute-phase and convalescent COVID-19 samples originated in the United States, Italy and Spain.

Per the study methods: Researchers report that nucleated cell counts were estimated from reference gene primer amplification. Generated by immunoSEQ multiplex PCR, the TCRdb table keeps only in-frame clones and is missing some. Clonal size and the V and J genes are those of that table, whereas D and trimming came from the DNA. The table has roughly 240,000 clones, 75% to 85% seen once. Individuals aged roughly 18 to 100 years were recruited from about two dozen US areas. From germline, CDR1 is MNHEY and CDR2 SVGAGI. The CDR3 is 13 residues long. The J segment lost 4 bases and the V segment lost 7 bases, leaving 3 bases of the junction unmatched.

This receptor was taken from a woman aged 50 to 60 with acute COVID-19. The sample consisted of PBMCs or T cells enriched from blood (not recorded which). The rearrangement joins TRBV6-5 to TRBJ1-1; 10 bases line up with TRBD1. CDR3 protein: CASTRQGATEAFF. The CDR3 DNA is TGTGCCAGCACCCGACAGGGGGCCACTGAAGCTTTCTTT.